The 16 T cell receptor beta chains below come from one sample, sequenced in a study of blood T cell repertoires in COVID-19 (dated by TCRdb to 2020 to 2021). The library relied on the immunoSEQ multiplex PCR assay. What TCRdb holds here is the immuneACCESS table cut down to in-frame rearrangements. Part of the clones is not present; checked against another copy, under half of the missing clones reflect an unresolved V gene, and the others are unexplained. A total of 250,000 or so clones appear in this sample, 86% of them only once. Approximately 2% of the sample lies in the top ten. The sequenced material came from peripheral blood. These receptors were taken from a man aged 25-40 years with active or convalescent COVID-19.

V is TRBV2 and J is TRBJ2-7; weak D call: TRBD1 (6 bases). The V and J ends lost 6 bases and 3 bases respectively, with 12 bases between them. The CDR3 has 13 residues. Germline CDR1 and CDR2: SNHLY and FYNNEI. The CDR3 nucleotides read TGTGCCAGCAGCGCAACAGGGTTCTACGAGCAGTACTTC. Translation gives CASSATGFYEQYF. Complete variable domain (other parts from reference TRBV2 and TRBJ2-7): EPEVTQTPSHQVTQMGQEVILRCVPISNHLYFYWYRQILGQKVEFLVSFYNNEISEKSEIFDDQFSVERPDGSNFTLKIRSTKLEDSAMYFCASSATGFYEQYFGPGTRLTVT.

This clone was observed a few times. The chain combines TRBV28 with TRBJ2-1, with D tentatively TRBD2 (6 bases). Trimming stripped 7 bases from V and 2 bases from J, with 24 bases between. The CDR3 sequence is 18 residues long. Germline CDR1 reads MDHEN; CDR2 reads SYDVKM. Here the CDR3 reads CASIQGVSGGLAYNEQFF. The CDR3 bases are TGTGCCAGCATTCAAGGGGTTAGCGGTGGGCTAGCCTACAATGAGCAGTTCTTC.

The V and J genes are TRBV6-5 and TRBJ1-3; 8 bases map to TRBD1. Trimming took 0 bases from V and 2 from J; bases not matched to a gene: 3. The CDR3 contains 16 residues. CDR1 and CDR2 (germline): MNHEY, SVGAGI. CDR3: CASSYSAGGPGNTIYF. Written as DNA, the CDR3 is TGTGCCAGCAGTTACTCGGCAGGGGGCCCTGGAAACACCATATATTTT.

V usage is TRBV3-1 (or the pseudogene TRBV3-2) and J usage is TRBJ2-7; the D gene is possibly TRBD2 (6 bases). Trimming stripped 4 bases from V and 2 bases from J, with 18 bases between. Germline CDR1 LGHDT, CDR2 YNNKEL (reference sequence). The CDR3 consists of 16 residues. In DNA form, the CDR3 reads TGTGCCAGCAGCCGCTCAGGGCGGGGCTTACCCTACGAGCAGTACTTC. It encodes CASSRSGRGLPYEQYF.

This clone was counted between two and nine times. The chain uses TRBV18 and TRBJ2-7; a weak D match, TRBD1 (6 bases). Germline V lookup: CDR1 KGHSH, CDR2 LQKENI. The germline V and J ends were trimmed by 3 bases and 2 bases, with 14 bases remaining between them. The CDR3 is 15 residues long. The CDR3: CASSPGRGTAYEQYF. The CDR3 DNA reads TGTGCCAGCTCACCGGGCAGGGGTACGGCCTACGAGCAGTACTTC.

The V and J genes are TRBV4-1 and TRBJ2-5; maybe TRBD2 (7 bases). The V end lost 6 bases, the J end lost 3 bases, and 14 bases lay between the germline ends. This CDR3 is built from 14 residues. Germline V gene lookup returns CDR1 MGHRA and CDR2 YSYEKL. This CDR3 is CASSHLGGEETQYF. DNA for the CDR3: TGCGCCAGCAGTCATCTAGGGGGGGAAGAGACCCAGTACTTC.

The chain carries TRBV7-9 and TRBJ1-3; 7 bases line up with TRBD1. The CDR3 extends over 16 amino acids. The V and J ends lost 5 bases and 5 bases, in that order; junction bases with no gene match: 12. Germline CDR1 is SEHNR and CDR2 is FQNEAQ (reference sequence). CDR3 sequence: CASSATGDSQRNTIYF. The DNA of the CDR3 is TGTGCCAGCAGCGCCACCGGGGACAGCCAGAGAAACACCATATATTTT.

There are a few counts of this clone. The chain is built from TRBV7-9 and TRBJ1-1, with D perhaps TRBD1 (6 bases). V gave up 2 bases and J gave up 0 bases, with 13 bases separating them. The CDR3 runs 16 residues. Per germline, CDR1 SEHNR and CDR2 FQNEAQ (reference sequence). CDR3 protein: CASSLRTVPMNTEAFF. DNA of the CDR3: TGTGCCAGCAGCTTAAGGACAGTTCCCATGAACACTGAAGCTTTCTTT. Full variable domain (outside the CDR3, taken from reference TRBV7-9 and TRBJ1-1): DTGVSQNPRHKITKRGQNVTFRCDPISEHNRLYWYRQTLGQGPEFLTYFQNEAQLEKSRLLSDRFSAERPKGSFSTLEIQRTEQGDSAMYLCASSLRTVPMNTEAFFGQGTRLTVV.

The CDR3 coding sequence is TGTGCCAGCAGCCAAGATATGGATGTCGGAGGGGTTCAGACCTACGAGCAGTACTTC. Its protein is CASSQDMDVGGVQTYEQYF. J is TRBJ2-7 and V is TRBV4-2; tentative D call: TRBD2 (6 bases). CDR3 length equals 19 residues. V dropped 0 bases and J dropped 2 bases, with 23 bases sitting between them. Germline V gives CDR1 LGHNA, CDR2 YNFKEQ.

This sequence joins TRBV7-8 and TRBJ2-2; perhaps TRBD1 as D (5 bases). The CDR3 length is 16 residues. Deletions cut 2 bases from V and 4 bases from J, with 14 bases between. From germline, CDR1 is SGHVS and CDR2 FQNEAQ. DNA of the CDR3: TGTGCCAGCAGCTTAAGGCCAGGGTCTGTCACCGGGGAGCTGTTTTTT. It translates to CASSLRPGSVTGELFF.

This chain connects TRBV6-2 or TRBV6-3 to TRBJ1-5, with D possibly TRBD1 on 6 matching bases. Germline-derived CDR1 and CDR2 are MNHEY and SVGEGT. The germline V and J ends were trimmed by 5 bases and 7 bases, with 15 bases remaining between them. The length of the CDR3 is 14 residues. Here the CDR3 DNA reads TGTGCCAGCAGTACCGGACAGAATAGACAGCCCCAGCATTTT. Translation: CASSTGQNRQPQHF.

The chain employs TRBV19 and TRBJ2-3; D unclear. Germline CDR1 LNHDA, CDR2 SQIVND (reference sequence). This CDR3 is 13 amino acids long. The ends were cut back, 7 bases at V and 2 bases at J, with 10 bases in the middle. The CDR3 sequence is CASKVANTDTQYF. CDR3 nucleotide sequence: TGTGCCAGTAAAGTGGCCAACACAGATACGCAGTATTTT. The full variable domain, its missing parts supplied by reference TRBV19 and TRBJ2-3, is DGGITQSPKYLFRKEGQNVTLSCEQNLNHDAMYWYRQDPGQGLRLIYYSQIVNDFQKGDIAEGYSVSREKKESFPLTVTSAQKNPTAFYLCASKVANTDTQYFGPGTRLTVL.

This clone was seen only a few times. The chain recombines TRBV2 with TRBJ1-1, with 12 positions matching TRBD1. J lost 5 bases, V lost 4 bases, and 11 bases had no gene match. The CDR3 is made up of 17 amino acids. Germline V gives CDR1 SNHLY, CDR2 FYNNEI. The CDR3 region is CASSVARDRGPGTEAFF. The CDR3 DNA sequence: TGTGCCAGCAGTGTAGCTCGGGACAGGGGGCCAGGGACTGAAGCTTTCTTT.

The CDR3 here is CASSPGTGSLDSPLHF. The CDR3 coding sequence is TGTGCCAGCTCACCAGGGACAGGGTCCCTCGATTCACCCCTCCACTTT. This rearrangement joins TRBV18 to TRBJ1-6, with TRBD1 identical over 9 bases. With 2 bases clipped from V and 8 bases from J, the junction kept 7 bases outside the gene matches. Germline V gene data show CDR1 as KGHSH and CDR2 as LQKENI. This CDR3 is built from 16 residues.

V and J are TRBV2 and TRBJ2-7; D remains unclear. This CDR3 contains 13 residues. Trimming removed 4 bases from V and 3 bases from J, with 10 bases in between. In germline, CDR1 is SNHLY, CDR2 FYNNEI. The CDR3 bases are TGTGCCAGCAGTGGCGCAGGCCGCTACGAGCAGTACTTC. It yields the protein CASSGAGRYEQYF.

V is TRBV19 and J is TRBJ1-2, with TRBD1 identical over 11 bases. Germline V gene data show CDR1 as LNHDA and CDR2 as SQIVND (reference sequence). The CDR3 contains 15 residues. J was trimmed by 4 bases and V by 6 bases; bases with no gene match: 7. In nucleotides, the CDR3 is TGTGCCAGTAGCCGGGACAGGGGGTTTGGCTATGGCTACACCTTC. It specifies CASSRDRGFGYGYTF.